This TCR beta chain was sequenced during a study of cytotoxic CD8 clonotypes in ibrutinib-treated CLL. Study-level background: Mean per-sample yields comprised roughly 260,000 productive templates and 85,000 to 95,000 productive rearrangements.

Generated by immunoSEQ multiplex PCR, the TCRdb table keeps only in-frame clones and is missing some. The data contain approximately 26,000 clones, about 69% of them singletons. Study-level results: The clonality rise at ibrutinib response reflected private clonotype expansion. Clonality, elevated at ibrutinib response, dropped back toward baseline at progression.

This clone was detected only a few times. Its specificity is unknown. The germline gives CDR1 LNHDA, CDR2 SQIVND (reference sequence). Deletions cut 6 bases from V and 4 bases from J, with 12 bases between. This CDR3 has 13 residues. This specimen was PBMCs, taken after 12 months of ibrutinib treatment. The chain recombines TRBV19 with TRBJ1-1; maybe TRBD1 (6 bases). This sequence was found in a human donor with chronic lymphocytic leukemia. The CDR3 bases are TGTGCCAGTAGCAACAGGGCGGGCACTGAAGCTTTCTTT. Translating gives CASSNRAGTEAFF.